A single sample is the source of the 4 T cell receptor beta chains below, sequenced in a study of T cell clones after liver transplantation (dated by TCRdb to between 2018 and 2021). Libraries were prepared through the immunoSEQ multiplex PCR assay. This immuneACCESS table, as held by TCRdb, lists in-frame sequences with V and J called but not all clones. Of the missing ones, under half trace to an unresolved V gene in checked studies; the others have no known cause. In this sample the table shows 75,000 to 95,000 clones, 84% of which occur a single time. The top ten hold 2% to 2.5% of the sample. Here the sequenced sample was CD4+ T cells from blood, taken roughly 48 months after liver transplant. These receptors were obtained from a human patient who received a liver transplant. After a transplant, the graft donor may have provided part of the T cells.

This clone has only one observation. V usage is TRBV27 and J usage is TRBJ2-7; the D gene is possibly TRBD2 (6 bases). The CDR3 covers 15 residues. Germline V lookup: CDR1 MNHEY, CDR2 SMNVEV (reference sequence). The ends were cut back, 2 bases at V and 5 bases at J, with 16 bases in the middle. Written as DNA, the CDR3 is TGTGCCAGCAGTTTAGGGGGACTCGGTAGAAACGAGCAGTACTTC. Amino acids: CASSLGGLGRNEQYF.

The CDR3 protein is CASSYDRLTGGYTF. Here the CDR3 DNA reads TGTGCCAGCAGTTACGACAGACTAACAGGCGGCTACACCTTC. The chain carries TRBV6-5 and TRBJ1-2; tentatively, D is TRBD1 (5 bases). The CDR3 extends over 14 amino acids. Germline V lookup: CDR1 MNHEY, CDR2 SVGAGI. V lost 2 bases and J lost 8, with 15 bases in between.

V gene TRBV4-1 combines with J gene TRBJ1-5, with 7 nucleotides matching TRBD1. The J segment lost 6 bases and the V segment lost 4 bases, leaving 15 bases of the junction unmatched. CDR3 size: 17 residues. Germline V gene lookup returns CDR1 MGHRA and CDR2 YSYEKL. The CDR3 region has the DNA TGCGCCAGCAGCCGACAGGGTAATCCAGAAAAAGGTCAGCCCCAGCATTTT. Translated, it gives CASSRQGNPEKGQPQHF.

This clone was picked up one time. This sequence joins TRBV7-5 and TRBJ2-1; the table's D call, TRBD2, was not checked against the DNA. TRBV7-5 counts as a pseudogene. The CDR3 contains 12 residues. CDR3: CARSARGYEQFF. CDR3 nucleotides: TGTGCCAGAAGCGCCCGCGGCTATGAGCAGTTCTTC.